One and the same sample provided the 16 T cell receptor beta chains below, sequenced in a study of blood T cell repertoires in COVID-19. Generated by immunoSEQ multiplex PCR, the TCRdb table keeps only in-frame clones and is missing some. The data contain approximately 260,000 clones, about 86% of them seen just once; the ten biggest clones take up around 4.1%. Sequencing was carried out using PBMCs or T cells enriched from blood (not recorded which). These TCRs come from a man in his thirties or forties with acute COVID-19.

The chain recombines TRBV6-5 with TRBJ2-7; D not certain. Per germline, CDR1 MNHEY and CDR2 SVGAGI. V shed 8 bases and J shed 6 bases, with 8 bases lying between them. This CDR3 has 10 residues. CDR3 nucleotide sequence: TGTGCCAGCGGGCACACCGAGCAGTACGTC. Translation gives CASGHTEQYV.

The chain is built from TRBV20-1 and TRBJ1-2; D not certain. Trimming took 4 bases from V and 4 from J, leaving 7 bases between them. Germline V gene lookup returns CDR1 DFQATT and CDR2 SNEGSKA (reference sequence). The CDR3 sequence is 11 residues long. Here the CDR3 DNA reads TGCAGTGCTATCACGGGCTATGGCTACACCTTC. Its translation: CSAITGYGYTF.

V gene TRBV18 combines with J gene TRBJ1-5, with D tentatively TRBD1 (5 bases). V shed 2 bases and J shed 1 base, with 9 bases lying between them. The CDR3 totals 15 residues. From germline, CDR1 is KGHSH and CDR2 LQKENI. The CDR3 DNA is TGTGCCAGCTCACCAGATGGGGGGAGCAATCAGCCCCAGCATTTT. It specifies CASSPDGGSNQPQHF.

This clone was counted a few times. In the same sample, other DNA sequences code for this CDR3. The DNA of the CDR3 is TGCGCCAGCAGCCAAGGGACAGGCTACGAGCAGTACGTC. This translates into CASSQGTGYEQYV. The chain is built from TRBV4-1 and TRBJ2-7, with 7 bases identical to TRBD1. Germline-derived CDR1 and CDR2 are MGHRA and YSYEKL. The junction had 0 bases not matched to a gene; V was cut back by 1 base and J by 3 bases. The length of the CDR3 is 13 residues.

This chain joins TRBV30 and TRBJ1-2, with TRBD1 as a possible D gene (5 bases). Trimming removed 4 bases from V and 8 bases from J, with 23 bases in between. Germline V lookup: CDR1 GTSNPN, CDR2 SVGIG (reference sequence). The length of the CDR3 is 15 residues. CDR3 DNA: TGTGCCTGGAAGGTGTGGGGGGACCCGATTGGCGGCTACACCTTC. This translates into CAWKVWGDPIGGYTF.

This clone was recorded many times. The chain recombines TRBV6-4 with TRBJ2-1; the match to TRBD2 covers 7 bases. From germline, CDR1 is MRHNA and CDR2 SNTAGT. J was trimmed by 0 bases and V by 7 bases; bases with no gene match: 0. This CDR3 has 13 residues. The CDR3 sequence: CASTSGSYNEQFF. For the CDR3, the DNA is TGTGCCAGCACTAGCGGCTCCTACAATGAGCAGTTCTTC.

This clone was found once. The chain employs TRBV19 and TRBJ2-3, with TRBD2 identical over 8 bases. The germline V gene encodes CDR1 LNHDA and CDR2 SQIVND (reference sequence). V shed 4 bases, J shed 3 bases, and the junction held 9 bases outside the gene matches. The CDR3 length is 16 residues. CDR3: CASSRQEGGRTDTQYF. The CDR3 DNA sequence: TGTGCCAGTAGTAGACAGGAGGGCGGGAGGACAGATACGCAGTATTTT.

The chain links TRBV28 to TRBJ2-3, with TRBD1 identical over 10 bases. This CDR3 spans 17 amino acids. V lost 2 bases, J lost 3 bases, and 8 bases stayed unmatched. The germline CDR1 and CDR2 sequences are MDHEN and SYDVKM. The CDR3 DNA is TGTGCCAGCAGTTTAATCGTGTCGGGACAGGGGACAGATACGCAGTATTTT. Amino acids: CASSLIVSGQGTDTQYF.

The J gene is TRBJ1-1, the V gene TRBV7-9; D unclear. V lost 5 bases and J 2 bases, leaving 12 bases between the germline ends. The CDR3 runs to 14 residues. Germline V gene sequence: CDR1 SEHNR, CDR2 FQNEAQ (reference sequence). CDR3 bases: TGTGCCAGCAGCCGACTGGCGGGTAACACTGAAGCTTTCTTT. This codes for CASSRLAGNTEAFF.

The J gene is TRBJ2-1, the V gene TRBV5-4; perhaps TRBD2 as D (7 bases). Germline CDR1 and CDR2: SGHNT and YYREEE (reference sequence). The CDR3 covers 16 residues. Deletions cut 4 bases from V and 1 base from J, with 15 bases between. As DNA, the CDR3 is TGTGCCAGCAGCCCGGACGGGGGGCCGTCCTACAATGAGCAGTTCTTC. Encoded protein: CASSPDGGPSYNEQFF.

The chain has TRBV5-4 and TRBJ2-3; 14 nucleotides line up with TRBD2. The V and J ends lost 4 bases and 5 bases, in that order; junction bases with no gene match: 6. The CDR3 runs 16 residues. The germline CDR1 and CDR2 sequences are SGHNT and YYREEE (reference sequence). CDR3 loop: CASSHGTSGRRDTQYF. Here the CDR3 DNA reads TGTGCCAGCAGCCACGGGACTAGCGGGAGAAGAGATACGCAGTATTTT.

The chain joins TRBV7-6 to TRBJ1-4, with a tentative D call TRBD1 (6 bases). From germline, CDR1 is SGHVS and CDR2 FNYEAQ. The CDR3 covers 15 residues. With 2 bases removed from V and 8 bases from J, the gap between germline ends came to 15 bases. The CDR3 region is CASSLYQGRGEKLFF. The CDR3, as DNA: TGTGCCAGCAGCTTATATCAGGGGCGCGGGGAAAAACTGTTTTTT.

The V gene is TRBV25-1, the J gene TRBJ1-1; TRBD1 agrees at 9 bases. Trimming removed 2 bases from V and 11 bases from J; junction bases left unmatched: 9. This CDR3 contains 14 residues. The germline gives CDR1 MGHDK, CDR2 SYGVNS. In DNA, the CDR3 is TGTGCCAGCAGTGAAACCGCCGGGACAGGGTTGGCTTTCTTT. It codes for CASSETAGTGLAFF.

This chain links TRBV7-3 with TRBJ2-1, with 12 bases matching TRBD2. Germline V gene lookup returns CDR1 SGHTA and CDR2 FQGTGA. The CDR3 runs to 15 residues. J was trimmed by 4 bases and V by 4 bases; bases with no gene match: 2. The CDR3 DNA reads TGTGCCAGCAGCTCCCTAGCGGGAGGGTACAATGAGCAGTTCTTC. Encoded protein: CASSSLAGGYNEQFF.

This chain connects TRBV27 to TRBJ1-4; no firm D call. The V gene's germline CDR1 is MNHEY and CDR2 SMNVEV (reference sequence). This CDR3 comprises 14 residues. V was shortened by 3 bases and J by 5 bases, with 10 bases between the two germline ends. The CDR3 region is CASSFGFTNEKLFF. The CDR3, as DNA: TGTGCCAGCAGTTTCGGGTTTACGAATGAAAAACTGTTTTTT. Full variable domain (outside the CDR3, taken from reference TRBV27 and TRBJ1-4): EAQVTQNPRYLITVTGKKLTVTCSQNMNHEYMSWYRQDPGLGLRQIYYSMNVEVTDKGDVPEGYKVSRKEKRNFPLILESPSPNQTSLYFCASSFGFTNEKLFFGSGTQLSVL.

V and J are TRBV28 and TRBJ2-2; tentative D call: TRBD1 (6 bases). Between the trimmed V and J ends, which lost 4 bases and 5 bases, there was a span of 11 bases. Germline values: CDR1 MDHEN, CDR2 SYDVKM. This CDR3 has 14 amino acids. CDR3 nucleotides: TGTGCCAGCAGTTATCCGAGGGGGACCGGGGAGCTGTTTTTT. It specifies CASSYPRGTGELFF.